This passage covers 22 T cell receptor beta chains from one sample sequenced in a study of blood T cell repertoires in COVID-19 (dated by TCRdb to 2020 to 2022). Libraries were constructed by the immunoSEQ multiplex PCR assay. Sourced from immuneACCESS, this table was stored by TCRdb with only in-frame sequences that have V and J called. A share of the clones is absent; for the studies checked, an unresolved V gene accounts for under half, and the remainder has no known explanation. This sample lists approximately 250,000 clones; 84% were detected once. 8.6% of the sample comes from the top ten. The sample comprised peripheral blood. The receptors were gathered from a human donor in a cohort sampled during active COVID-19.

V is TRBV4-1 and J is TRBJ2-5, with 10 bases aligning to TRBD2. Germline-derived CDR1 and CDR2 are MGHRA and YSYEKL. CDR3 length: 17 amino acids. V shed 0 bases, J shed 5 bases, and the junction held 9 bases outside the gene matches. The CDR3 spells CASSQERHERGGETQYF. For the CDR3, the DNA is TGCGCCAGCAGCCAAGAAAGGCACGAGCGGGGGGGGGAGACCCAGTACTTC.

The V gene is TRBV11-2, the J gene TRBJ1-1; D remains ambiguous. This CDR3 is 13 amino acids long. The germline gives CDR1 SGHAT, CDR2 FQNNGV. V dropped 7 bases and J dropped 1 base, with 10 bases sitting between them. The CDR3 coding sequence is TGTGCCAGCACCCCCTTAAAGAACACTGAAGCTTTCTTT. Translation: CASTPLKNTEAFF.

The chain combines TRBV12-3 or TRBV12-4 with TRBJ1-5, with TRBD1 as a possible D gene (6 bases). Trimming took off 1 base at V and 6 bases at J, with 7 bases between the two ends. The CDR3 is 13 amino acids. The CDR3 here is CASSLDRVQPQHF. CDR3 nucleotides: TGTGCCAGCAGTTTAGACAGGGTTCAGCCCCAGCATTTT.

A single count supports this clone. The chain joins TRBV3-1 (or the pseudogene TRBV3-2) to TRBJ2-6; 10 bases are shared with TRBD1. The CDR3 totals 19 residues. Germline V gives CDR1 LGHDT, CDR2 YNNKEL (reference sequence). The trim removed 4 bases at V and 0 bases at J, leaving 9 bases unmatched. The CDR3 spells CASSPIPGQGSSGANVLTF. CDR3 nucleotide sequence: TGTGCCAGCAGCCCTATACCGGGACAGGGGAGCTCTGGGGCCAACGTCCTGACTTTC.

This chain connects TRBV29-1 to TRBJ2-7; 7 bases align to TRBD2. The CDR3 runs 14 residues. Germline V gene lookup returns CDR1 SQVTM and CDR2 ANQGSEA. With 7 bases clipped from V and 0 bases from J, the junction kept 9 bases outside the gene matches. The CDR3 sequence is CSALLGGSSYEQYF. CDR3 coding DNA: TGCAGCGCCCTGTTGGGAGGGAGCTCCTACGAGCAGTACTTC.

The V call is TRBV5-1, the J call TRBJ2-7, with D perhaps TRBD2 (5 bases). The germline gives CDR1 SGHRS, CDR2 YFSETQ. The CDR3 length is 12 residues. V shed 8 bases and J shed 4 bases, with 13 bases lying between them. The CDR3 bases are TGCGCCAGAAGTCTTGAGGGTTACGAGCAGTACTTC. It is translated as CARSLEGYEQYF. The full variable domain, with the rest looked up from reference TRBV5-1 and TRBJ2-7, is KAGVTQTPRYLIKTRGQQVTLSCSPISGHRSVSWYQQTPGQGLQFLFEYFSETQRNKGNFPGRFSGRQFSNSRSEMNVSTLELGDSALYLCARSLEGYEQYFGPGTRLTVT.

The chain couples TRBV5-1 to TRBJ1-2, with D perhaps TRBD1 (5 bases). Trimming shortened V by 4 bases and J by 3 bases, and 13 bases separated the two germline ends. The CDR3 sequence is 14 residues long. Germline values: CDR1 SGHRS, CDR2 YFSETQ. The CDR3 loop is CASSKGGVDYGYTF. CDR3 bases: TGCGCCAGCAGCAAGGGAGGGGTGGACTATGGCTACACCTTC.

This chain connects TRBV19 to TRBJ2-1, with 10 bases matching TRBD1. Trimming cost V 5 bases and J 8 bases; bases outside gene matches: 6. Germline values: CDR1 LNHDA, CDR2 SQIVND (reference sequence). This CDR3 is 14 amino acids long. This chain's CDR3 is CASSDRGLGDEQFF. The CDR3 coding sequence is TGTGCCAGTAGTGACAGGGGGCTCGGGGATGAGCAGTTCTTC.

The rearrangement links TRBV7-9 to TRBJ2-1; possibly TRBD2 for D (6 bases). V lost 6 bases and J 8 bases, leaving 23 bases between the germline ends. Germline-derived CDR1 and CDR2 are SEHNR and FQNEAQ (reference sequence). This CDR3 contains 16 residues. The CDR3 nucleotides read TGTGCCAGCAGAGGGCTAGCTAGCGAGAGTTACGATGAGCAGTTCTTC. Its translation is CASRGLASESYDEQFF. The variable domain in full, with the rest retrieved from reference TRBV7-9 and TRBJ2-1, is DTGVSQNPRHKITKRGQNVTFRCDPISEHNRLYWYRQTLGQGPEFLTYFQNEAQLEKSRLLSDRFSAERPKGSFSTLEIQRTEQGDSAMYLCASRGLASESYDEQFFGPGTRLTVL.

The V gene is TRBV5-6, the J gene TRBJ2-2, with TRBD2 as a possible D gene (5 bases). Germline assignment: CDR1 SGHDT and CDR2 YYEEEE. Trimming took off 4 bases at V and 1 base at J, with 8 bases between the two ends. The CDR3 sequence is 14 residues long. DNA for the CDR3: TGTGCCAGCAGCAAAGGACTGAACACCGGGGAGCTGTTTTTT. Translated: CASSKGLNTGELFF.

V usage is TRBV7-2 and J usage is TRBJ2-4, with 9 bases identical to TRBD2. This CDR3 contains 17 residues. With 0 bases clipped from V and 7 bases from J, the junction kept 10 bases outside the gene matches. The germline V gene encodes CDR1 SGHTA and CDR2 FQGNSA. The CDR3 spells CASSLALAGGPRNIQYF. In DNA form, the CDR3 reads TGTGCCAGCAGCTTAGCGCTTGCGGGGGGGCCGCGGAACATTCAGTACTTC.

CDR3 region: CASSYTGQTYEQYF. As DNA, the CDR3 is TGTGCCAGCAGTTACACGGGACAGACCTACGAGCAGTACTTC. The chain has TRBV6-5 and TRBJ2-7; TRBD1 agrees at 7 bases. The germline gives CDR1 MNHEY, CDR2 SVGAGI. This CDR3 comprises 14 residues. J gave up 2 bases and V 2 bases, and 3 bases lay outside the gene matches.

The chain uses TRBV6-1 and TRBJ2-7; 11 nucleotides match TRBD1. The J segment lost 4 bases and the V segment lost 2 bases, leaving 4 bases of the junction unmatched. Germline CDR1 reads MNHNS; CDR2 reads SASEGT. This CDR3 has 15 residues. The CDR3 region has the DNA TGTGCCAGCAGTGAAAGGACAGGGGGCAAGTACGAGCAGTACTTC. It yields the protein CASSERTGGKYEQYF.

The count of this clone is one. The chain uses TRBV6-1 and TRBJ1-5; 10 bases map to TRBD1. After removal of 4 bases from V and 2 bases from J, the junction contained 11 bases not matched to a gene. Germline CDR1 MNHNS, CDR2 SASEGT. This CDR3 contains 18 residues. The CDR3 protein is CASSVGTGEGLRNQPQHF. The CDR3 DNA reads as TGTGCCAGCAGTGTAGGGACAGGGGAGGGCCTACGCAATCAGCCCCAGCATTTT.

The chain carries TRBV19 and TRBJ2-1, with no clear D. The V and J ends lost 4 bases and 2 bases respectively, with 9 bases between them. The CDR3 runs to 14 residues. Germline values: CDR1 LNHDA, CDR2 SQIVND (reference sequence). Here the CDR3 reads CASSTAETYNEQFF. CDR3 sequence (DNA): TGTGCCAGTAGTACTGCAGAAACCTACAATGAGCAGTTCTTC.

This chain connects TRBV10-1 to TRBJ1-5; TRBD1 agrees at 9 bases. V shed 4 bases and J 6 bases; nucleotides not matched to a gene: 7. The germline gives CDR1 WNHNN, CDR2 SYGVQD (reference sequence). CDR3 length equals 15 residues. The CDR3 DNA reads TGCGCCAGCAGTGCGGGACAGGGAGCGGGTCAGCCCCAGCATTTT. Translated, it gives CASSAGQGAGQPQHF.

The chain uses TRBV4-1 and TRBJ2-7; the D gene is possibly TRBD1 (6 bases). Trimming shortened V by 2 bases and J by 3 bases, and 11 bases separated the two germline ends. This CDR3 comprises 14 residues. Germline V lookup: CDR1 MGHRA, CDR2 YSYEKL. In DNA, the CDR3 is TGCGCCAGCAGCCAATCAGGACAGTTCTACGAGCAGTACTTC. This encodes CASSQSGQFYEQYF.

The sample holds many counts of this clone. This chain connects TRBV28 to TRBJ1-1, with 11 bases matching TRBD1. The germline V gene has CDR1 MDHEN and CDR2 SYDVKM. This CDR3 has 17 residues. V shed 6 bases, J shed 0 bases, and the junction held 9 bases outside the gene matches. The CDR3 here is CASRIPGQGGLNTEAFF. CDR3 DNA sequence: TGTGCCAGCAGAATCCCGGGACAGGGGGGTTTGAACACTGAAGCTTTCTTT.

The chain has TRBV24-1 and TRBJ2-5; 10 nucleotides match TRBD2. Germline trimming cut 4 bases from V and 4 bases from J; bases unmatched to any gene: 8. The length of the CDR3 is 16 residues. CDR1 KGHDR and CDR2 SFDVKD come from the germline V gene. The CDR3 bases are TGTGCCACCAGTGACCCGGCGGTAGCGGGAGGAGAGACCCAGTACTTC. Residues: CATSDPAVAGGETQYF.

The chain recombines TRBV3-1 (or the pseudogene TRBV3-2) with TRBJ2-1; 12 bases match TRBD2. The germline CDR1 and CDR2 sequences are LGHDT and YNNKEL (reference sequence). V gave up 4 bases and J gave up 5 bases; unmatched junction bases: 9. This CDR3 contains 17 residues. CDR3: CASSLLLGLAGDNEQFF. DNA for the CDR3: TGTGCCAGCAGCCTTTTGCTGGGACTAGCGGGTGACAATGAGCAGTTCTTC.

V gene TRBV28 combines with J gene TRBJ2-3, with 16 bases identical to TRBD2. The CDR3 totals 17 residues. The V and J ends lost 6 bases and 3 bases, in that order; junction bases with no gene match: 6. CDR1 is MDHEN, CDR2 SYDVKM, per germline. CDR3 sequence: CASRLGTSGRVTDTQYF. CDR3 coding DNA: TGTGCCAGCAGGCTCGGGACTAGCGGGAGGGTAACAGATACGCAGTATTTT.

The chain is built from TRBV10-1 and TRBJ2-7, with a weak D call TRBD2 (5 bases). The CDR3 length is 13 residues. CDR1 is WNHNN and CDR2 is SYGVQD in the germline V gene (reference sequence). V shed 9 bases and J shed 5 bases, with 17 bases lying between them. Here the CDR3 DNA reads TGCGCCAGGGGGAAGTGGGAGCCGGACGAGCAGTACTTC. It specifies CARGKWEPDEQYF.